This T cell receptor (beta chain) stems from a study of blood T cell repertoires in COVID-19. Study in general: PBMCs, B-cell-depleted T cells, or T cells provided the cDNA or gDNA that made up the material.

This clone was counted between two and nine times. Profiling relied on immunoSEQ multiplex PCR, and the TCRdb table lists in-frame clones only, not all of them. The sample contains 170,000 or so clones, about 90% of which appear only once. Trimming removed 9 bases from V and 1 base from J, with 19 bases in between. This CDR3 comprises 17 residues. The germline CDR1 and CDR2 sequences are SNHLY and FYNNEI. The study drew participants aged about 18 to 89 years from around 24 US areas. This clonotype was obtained from a woman aged 45-60 years who had recovered from COVID-19. The chain couples TRBV2 to TRBJ2-6; possibly TRBD1 for D (6 bases). Specimen: PBMCs or T cells enriched from blood (not recorded which). CDR3 loop: CARGAFSGTSGANVLTF. DNA for the CDR3: TGTGCCAGGGGGGCCTTCTCAGGGACGTCTGGGGCCAACGTCCTGACTTTC.